This T cell receptor (beta chain) derives from a study of Ad26.COV2.S vaccination and SARS-CoV-2 variants. The wider study: Participant was drawn from the COV1001 Ad26.COV2.S trial arm.

General observations from the study: From the TCR breadth and depth analyses, total T cell responses may have been underestimated.

Profiled with immunoSEQ multiplex PCR; TCRdb holds only in-frame clones, not every one. The profile shows roughly 320,000 clones, around four fifths of them singletons. Indicated treatment: some 20 received Ad26.COV2.S at low or high dose, single or two shots; about 5 received placebo; per-sample allocation not given. The samples were gathered on day 63 after the first injection of vaccine or placebo. This CDR3 region has 12 residues. To note about this clone: The antigen is unknown.

This sequence was found in a person between 18 and 65 years old who received the Ad26.COV2.S COVID-19 vaccine or a placebo. This sample comprised peripheral blood, obtained in a trial of Ad26.COV2.S vaccine versus placebo. This chain links TRBV21-1 with TRBJ1-4; whether TRBD1, the table's D call, matches the DNA was not checked. TRBV21-1 is a recognized pseudogene. The CDR3 loop is CASFRAGEKLFF. The CDR3 DNA is TGTGCCAGCTTCAGGGCTGGAGAAAAACTGTTTTTT.